This T cell receptor (beta chain) comes out of a study of OX40 agonist ivuxolimab in advanced cancers. Study-wide background: Cohort: 75% to 90% men, mean age approximately 64, aged about 23 to 79.

The V and J ends lost 3 bases and 8 bases respectively, with 7 bases between them. This CDR3 spans 12 amino acids. Germline assignment: CDR1 KGHSH and CDR2 LQKENI. A few counts support this clone. TCRdb keeps only in-frame clones here, not all; method: immunoSEQ multiplex PCR. The sample has 45,000 to 60,000 clones, approximately 85% seen once. This sequence was found in an adult with an advanced solid tumor such as melanoma, head and neck, liver or kidney cancer. Sample: CD4+ or CD8+ T cells sorted from blood, taken in a trial of the OX40 agonist ivuxolimab. The chain uses TRBV18 and TRBJ1-4, with D maybe TRBD1 (5 bases). The DNA for the CDR3 is TGTGCCAGCTCACCCGAGGGGGAAAAACTGTTTTTT. Amino acid sequence: CASSPEGEKLFF.